This is a list of T cell receptor beta chains from one sample in a study of CD8 T cells in ankylosing spondylitis. One entry per CDR3 protein, called by TCRdb with MiXCR from the 5' RACE reads. The table shows about 400,000 distinct CDR3 sequences, with approximately 20% occurring only once. The sequenced sample consisted of blood, either unsorted or a sorted T cell fraction (not recorded which). Receptors were obtained from a male donor with ankylosing spondylitis. CDR3s include the opening cysteine and the closing phenylalanine or tryptophan. A D gene is named only where the DNA matches it firmly. The size of a clone is reported for some rows only, either as once, few or many, or as a class for expanded clones.

J | D | size | V | DNA | CDR3
TRBJ1-5 | TRBD1 | many | TRBV29-1 | TGCAGCGCTGGAGCGGGACAGGAACAGCCCCAGCATTTT | CSAGAGQEQPQHF
TRBJ2-7 | TRBD2 | few | TRBV6-1 | TGTGCCAGCAGTGACACTAGCGGGAACTCCCCGGACGAGCAGTACTTC | CASSDTSGNSPDEQYF
TRBJ2-1 | TRBD2 | NA | TRBV6-2/TRBV6-3 | TGTGCCAGCAGTTACCGGGACTACCATGAGCAGTTCTTC | CASSYRDYHEQFF
TRBJ2-6 | TRBD2 | NA | TRBV7-3 | TGTGCCAGCAGCTTAGCGGGAGGCCACTCTGGGGCCAACGTCCTGACTTTC | CASSLAGGHSGANVLTF
TRBJ1-1 | TRBD1 | many | TRBV18 | TGTGCCAGCTCACTTCAGGGGGAGAACACTGAAGCTTTCTTT | CASSLQGENTEAFF
TRBJ2-2 | TRBD1 | NA | TRBV7-3 | TGTGCCAGCAGGGAAACAGGGGGAAGCGGGGAGCTGTTTTTT | CASRETGGSGELFF
TRBJ2-4 | TRBD2 | NA | TRBV14 | TGTGCCAGCAGCCCACGCCCCGGACTAGCGGGGAACATTCAGTACTTC | CASSPRPGLAGNIQYF
TRBJ1-1 | NA | few | TRBV5-1 | TGCGCCAGCAGCGTGGGGGTGACAGCCACTGAAGCTTTCTTT | CASSVGVTATEAFF
TRBJ2-7 | NA | many | TRBV19 | TGCGCCAGCAGCTTGGGTACAGCTACCTACGAGCAGTACTTC | CASSLGTATYEQYF
TRBJ2-2 | TRBD1 | NA | TRBV7-2 | TGTGCCAGCAGCTTTCGGGACAGGGGGCGCGTCGGGGAGCTGTTTTTT | CASSFRDRGRVGELFF
TRBJ2-4 | NA | NA | TRBV7-2 | TGTGCCAGCAGCTTAGTCCCGGCCGAAAACATTCAGTACTTC | CASSLVPAENIQYF
TRBJ1-1 | NA | NA | TRBV5-1 | TGCGCCAGCAGCTTTACTTCGGTAGGCACTGAAGCTTTCTTT | CASSFTSVGTEAFF
TRBJ2-5 | TRBD1 | NA | TRBV28 | TGTGCCAGCAGGCGGACAGGGGTATGGGAGACCCAGTACTTC | CASRRTGVWETQYF
TRBJ1-2 | TRBD1 | few | TRBV6-5 | TGTGCCAGCAGTTACCAAGACAGGGGCCATTATGGCTACACCTTC | CASSYQDRGHYGYTF
TRBJ1-5 | TRBD1 | few | TRBV20-1 | TGCAGTGCTGGCGGGACAGACAATCAGCCCCAGCATTTT | CSAGGTDNQPQHF
TRBJ1-1 | NA | NA | TRBV29-1 | TGCAGCGTTGAAGATGCGGGATGGAGAGCTTTCTTT | CSVEDAGWRAFF
TRBJ1-5 | NA | NA | TRBV6-1 | TGTGCCAGCAGAGAACATGACAGCAACAATCAGCCCCAGCATTTT | CASREHDSNNQPQHF
TRBJ2-5 | TRBD2 | few | TRBV15 | TGTGCCACCAGCAGAGTCGAGGCGGGAGGGTACGAGACCCAGTACTTC | CATSRVEAGGYETQYF
TRBJ1-4 | TRBD1 | few | TRBV3-1 | TGTGCCAGCAGCCGACAGGGGGCAAGTGAAAAACTGTTTTTT | CASSRQGASEKLFF
TRBJ2-1 | TRBD2 | few | TRBV4-2 | TGTGCCAGCAGCCAAGATCCGGGGGGACTTTACAATGAGCAGTTCTTC | CASSQDPGGLYNEQFF
TRBJ2-7 | TRBD2 | few | TRBV5-1 | TGCGCCAGCAGCTACTCGGCGGGAGCCGAGCAGTACTTC | CASSYSAGAEQYF
TRBJ1-6 | NA | NA | TRBV3-1 | TGTGCCAGCAGCCAGGACTTGGTGAATTCACCCCTCCACTTT | CASSQDLVNSPLHF
TRBJ2-2 | NA | NA | TRBV11-3 | TGTGCCAGCAGCCGGGACTTCCGTCGGCTGTTTTTT | CASSRDFRRLFF
TRBJ2-7 | NA | few | TRBV28 | TGTGCCAGCAGAGGATTGACCTACGAGCAGTACTTC | CASRGLTYEQYF
TRBJ2-1 | TRBD2 | NA | TRBV19 | TGTGCCAGTAGTATAGGCGGGAGGGCCAGTGAGCAGTTCTTC | CASSIGGRASEQFF
TRBJ2-7 | TRBD2 | few | TRBV15 | TGTGCCACCCGGCGGGGGGTAAGCTCCTACGAGCAGTACTTC | CATRRGVSSYEQYF
TRBJ2-3 | TRBD2 | NA | TRBV5-1 | TGCGCCAGCAGCTTGGCCGAGGGGACTAGCGGGAGGTTTACAGATACGCAGTATTTT | CASSLAEGTSGRFTDTQYF
TRBJ2-7 | NA | many | TRBV29-1 | TGCAGCGTTGTCCCCAGTTCGGTCCACGAGCAGTACTTC | CSVVPSSVHEQYF
TRBJ2-3 | NA | NA | TRBV30 | TGTGCCTGGAGTGTATCAGGCACAGATACGCAGTATTTT | CAWSVSGTDTQYF
TRBJ1-3 | NA | NA | TRBV5-1 | TGCGCCAGCAGCTTGGGACACTCTAGCTCTGGAAACACCATATATTTT | CASSLGHSSSGNTIYF
TRBJ2-2 | TRBD2 | NA | TRBV20-1 | TGCAGTGCTAGAGATGGCGGGAGGACCACCGGGGAGCTGTTTTTT | CSARDGGRTTGELFF
TRBJ2-1 | TRBD2 | many | TRBV20-1 | TGCAGTGCTAGAAGCGGGAGCTCCTACAATGAGCAGTTCTTC | CSARSGSSYNEQFF
TRBJ2-3 | NA | few | TRBV3-1 | TGTGCCAGCAGCTACTTAGCAGTTAGAGGCACAGATACGCAGTATTTT | CASSYLAVRGTDTQYF
TRBJ2-1 | NA | many | TRBV20-1 | TGCAGTGCTAGCGTCGGAGGTGAGCAGTTCTTC | CSASVGGEQFF
TRBJ2-1 | NA | few | TRBV7-7 | TGTGCTAGCAGCCCTATACTAGGGCGAGGAAATGAGCAGTTCTTC | CASSPILGRGNEQFF
TRBJ1-5 | NA | NA | TRBV7-8 | TGTGCCAGCAGCTTAGCCCCCTCAGTTTATAGCAATCAGCCCCAGCATTTT | CASSLAPSVYSNQPQHF
TRBJ2-3 | NA | few | TRBV20-1 | TGCAGTGCTAGAGAGCCATCGGGGAACACAGATACGCAGTATTTT | CSAREPSGNTDTQYF
TRBJ2-2 | TRBD2 | NA | TRBV6-1 | TGTGCCAGCAGTGGGTTAGCGGGAGTCCCCGGGGAGCTGTTTTTT | CASSGLAGVPGELFF
TRBJ2-4 | NA | NA | TRBV29-1 | TGCAGCGTCCAAACGGTGGGGGGCACAAGAAACATTCAGTACTTC | CSVQTVGGTRNIQYF
TRBJ2-2 | NA | few | TRBV19 | TGTGCCAGTAGTATAGATCGGGCGCTAGCGAGTACCGGGGAGCTGTTTTTT | CASSIDRALASTGELFF
TRBJ2-7 | TRBD1 | NA | TRBV7-2 | TGTGCCAGCAGTTCCAGGGGGCGCTTATACGAGCAGTACTTC | CASSSRGRLYEQYF
TRBJ2-1 | TRBD1 | few | TRBV7-9 | TGTGCCAGCAGCTTAACCGGACAGGGCTGGGACAATGAGCAGTTCTTC | CASSLTGQGWDNEQFF
TRBJ2-1 | NA | many | TRBV7-2 | TGTGCCAGCAGCTTAGATCGCTATGAGCAGTTCTTC | CASSLDRYEQFF
TRBJ1-5 | NA | NA | TRBV19 | TGTGCCAGTAGTATAGCCTGGGGAGGCAATCAGCCCCAGCATTTT | CASSIAWGGNQPQHF
TRBJ2-3 | NA | NA | TRBV25-1 | TGTGCCAGCAGTGCCCACCGGGACGTCGAAGATACGCAGTATTTT | CASSAHRDVEDTQYF
TRBJ2-5 | TRBD2 | few | TRBV6-2/TRBV6-3 | TGTGCCAGCGGCCAACTAGCGACGGAGACCCAGTACTTC | CASGQLATETQYF